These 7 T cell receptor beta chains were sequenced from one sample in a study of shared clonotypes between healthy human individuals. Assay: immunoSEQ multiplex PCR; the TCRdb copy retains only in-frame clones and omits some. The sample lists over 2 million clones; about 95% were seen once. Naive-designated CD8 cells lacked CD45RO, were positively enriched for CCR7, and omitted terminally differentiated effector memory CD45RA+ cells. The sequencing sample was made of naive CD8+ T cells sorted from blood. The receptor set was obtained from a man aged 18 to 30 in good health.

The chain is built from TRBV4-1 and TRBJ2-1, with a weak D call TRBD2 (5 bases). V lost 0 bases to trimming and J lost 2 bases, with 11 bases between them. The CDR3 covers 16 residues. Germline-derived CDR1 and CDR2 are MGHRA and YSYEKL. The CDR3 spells CASSQDRGLTYNEQFF. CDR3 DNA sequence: TGCGCCAGCAGCCAAGATAGAGGACTGACCTACAATGAGCAGTTCTTC.

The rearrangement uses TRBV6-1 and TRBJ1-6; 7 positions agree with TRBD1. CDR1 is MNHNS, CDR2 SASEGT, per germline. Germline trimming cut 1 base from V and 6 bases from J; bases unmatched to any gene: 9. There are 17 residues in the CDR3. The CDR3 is CASSEVFPGQINSPLHF. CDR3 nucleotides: TGTGCCAGCAGTGAAGTTTTTCCGGGACAGATTAATTCACCCCTCCACTTT.

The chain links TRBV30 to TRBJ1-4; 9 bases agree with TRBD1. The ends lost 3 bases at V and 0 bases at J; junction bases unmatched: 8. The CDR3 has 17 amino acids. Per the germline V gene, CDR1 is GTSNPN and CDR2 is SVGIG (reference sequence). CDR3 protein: CAWRRDRGEPTNEKLFF. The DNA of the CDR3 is TGTGCCTGGAGGAGAGACAGGGGGGAACCAACTAATGAAAAACTGTTTTTT.

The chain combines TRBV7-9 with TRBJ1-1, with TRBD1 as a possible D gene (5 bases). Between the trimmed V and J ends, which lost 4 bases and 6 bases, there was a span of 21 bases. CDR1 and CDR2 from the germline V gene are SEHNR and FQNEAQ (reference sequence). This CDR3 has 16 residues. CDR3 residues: CASSWGVGEIIAEAFF. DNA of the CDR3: TGTGCCAGCAGCTGGGGAGTAGGGGAGATCATCGCTGAAGCTTTCTTT.

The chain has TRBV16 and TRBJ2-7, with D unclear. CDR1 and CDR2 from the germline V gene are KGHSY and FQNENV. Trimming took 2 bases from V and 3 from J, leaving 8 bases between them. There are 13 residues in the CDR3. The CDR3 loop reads CASSQEYGYEQYF. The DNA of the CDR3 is TGTGCCAGCAGCCAAGAGTACGGCTACGAGCAGTACTTC.

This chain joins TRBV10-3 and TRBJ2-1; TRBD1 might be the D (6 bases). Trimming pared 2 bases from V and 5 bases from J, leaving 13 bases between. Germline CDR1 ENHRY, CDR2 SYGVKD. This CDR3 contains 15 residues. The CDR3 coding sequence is TGTGCCATCAGTGAGGGTTGGGACATAAACAATGAGCAGTTCTTC. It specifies CAISEGWDINNEQFF.

The CDR3 loop reads CASSTGASYEQYF. CDR3 DNA sequence: TGTGCCAGCTCAACCGGGGCCTCCTACGAGCAGTACTTC. The chain uses TRBV18 and TRBJ2-7; D tentatively fits TRBD1 or TRBD2 (5 bases each). Trimming took 5 bases from V and 0 from J, leaving 8 bases between them. Germline V CDR1 and CDR2: KGHSH, LQKENI. The CDR3 has 13 amino acids.